These T cell receptor beta chains were read from a single sample in a study of T cells in narcolepsy. Libraries were prepared by immunoSEQ multiplex PCR; TCRdb keeps only in-frame clonotypes and omits some of them. In the table there are just over 40,000 clones, about nine tenths of which are singletons. The sample consisted of CD45RA- memory CD4+ T cells from PBMCs. Every receptor here comes from a human donor with narcolepsy. Both conserved end residues are part of each CDR3. The order of the fields is D gene, V gene, CDR3 length, clone size, J gene, CDR3 protein, CDR3 DNA. The D gene is left open where the match is weak. A row's size may be missing; if present it is once, few, many or a size class.

-,TRBV11-3,13,-,TRBJ2-1,CASSLQSGTEQFF,TGTGCCAGCAGCCTCCAGAGTGGGACCGAGCAGTTCTTC
-,TRBV29-1,12,-,TRBJ2-6,CSVVAGANVLTF,TGCAGCGTGGTGGCTGGGGCCAACGTCCTGACTTTC
-,TRBV2,16,-,TRBJ2-1,CAGATLKAGNHNEQFF,TGTGCCGGAGCAACCTTAAAGGCAGGGAATCACAATGAGCAGTTCTTC
TRBD2,TRBV4-3,17,-,TRBJ2-3,CASSLTGGAVGTDTQYF,TGCGCCAGCAGCCTCACGGGGGGGGCAGTGGGGACAGATACGCAGTATTTT
-,TRBV5-4,14,-,TRBJ2-2,CASSLGDWTGELFF,TGTGCCAGCAGCTTAGGAGACTGGACCGGGGAGCTGTTTTTT
-,TRBV19,17,-,TRBJ2-7,CASSIYGDGRFSYEQYF,TGTGCCAGTAGTATATATGGAGACGGACGTTTCTCCTACGAGCAGTACTTC
-,TRBV5-1,14,-,TRBJ2-3,CASRPGLDTDTQYF,TGCGCCAGCAGACCGGGACTGGACACAGATACGCAGTATTTT
-,TRBV7-8,14,-,TRBJ2-7,CASSSPRLVYEQYF,TGTGCCAGCAGCTCCCCCAGACTAGTCTACGAGCAGTACTTC
-,TRBV30,14,-,TRBJ2-7,CAWRRRDGIYEQYF,TGTGCCTGGAGGCGGCGGGACGGAATCTACGAGCAGTACTTC
-,TRBV7-2,13,-,TRBJ1-2,CASSSGLFEGYTF,TGTGCCAGCAGCTCGGGCCTCTTTGAAGGCTACACCTTC
TRBD2,TRBV5-1,19,-,TRBJ2-3,CASSLGAAGVASSTDTQYF,TGCGCCAGCAGCTTGGGGGCAGCGGGAGTGGCCTCTAGCACAGATACGCAGTATTTT
TRBD1,TRBV2,15,-,TRBJ2-6,CASRGQVSGANVLTF,TGTGCCAGCAGAGGACAGGTTTCTGGGGCCAACGTCCTGACTTTC
-,TRBV5-1,13,-,TRBJ1-2,CASSFQDTYGYTF,TGCGCCAGCAGCTTTCAGGACACCTATGGCTACACCTTC
-,TRBV7-9,15,-,TRBJ2-1,CASSYIRGTYNEQFF,TGTGCCAGCAGCTACATACGCGGGACCTACAATGAGCAGTTCTTC
TRBD2,TRBV2,17,-,TRBJ2-7,CASSDSLAGPSSYEQYF,TGTGCCAGCAGTGATTCGCTAGCGGGGCCCTCCTCCTACGAGCAGTACTTC
-,TRBV5-4,13,-,TRBJ1-6,CASSLKPDSPLHF,TGTGCCAGCAGCTTGAAACCAGATTCACCCCTCCACTTT
TRBD2,TRBV19,15,few,TRBJ2-1,CASSPLSGTYNEQFF,TGTGCCAGTAGCCCCTTGAGCGGGACCTACAATGAGCAGTTCTTC
-,TRBV7-3,13,once,TRBJ2-2,CANSLGIAGELFF,TGTGCCAACAGCTTAGGGATTGCCGGGGAGCTGTTTTTT
-,TRBV6-5,14,-,TRBJ1-2,CASSRTATDYGYTF,TGTGCCAGCAGCCGCACCGCCACCGACTATGGCTACACCTTC
-,TRBV6-5,13,few,TRBJ1-1,CASSSGLNTEAFF,TGTGCCAGCAGTTCGGGTTTGAACACTGAAGCTTTCTTT
-,TRBV19,14,-,TRBJ2-7,CASSSQVGSYEQYF,TGTGCCAGTAGTTCACAGGTTGGATCCTACGAGCAGTACTTC
-,TRBV27,14,few,TRBJ2-7,CASKVRPESYEQYF,TGTGCCAGCAAAGTCCGCCCCGAAAGTTACGAGCAGTACTTC
TRBD1,TRBV18,14,-,TRBJ1-2,CASYPGQGLYGYTF,TGTGCCAGCTACCCGGGACAGGGACTCTATGGCTACACCTTC
-,TRBV6-6,12,-,TRBJ2-7,CASSFQVGEQYF,TGTGCCAGCAGTTTCCAAGTTGGCGAGCAGTACTTC
TRBD1,TRBV29-1,14,-,TRBJ2-2,CSVRQGANTGELFF,TGCAGCGTGAGGCAGGGGGCGAACACCGGGGAGCTGTTTTTT
TRBD1,TRBV5-6,15,-,TRBJ1-2,CASSLVDRGSDGYTF,TGTGCCAGCAGCTTAGTCGACAGGGGCTCCGATGGCTACACCTTC
-,TRBV5-1,14,-,TRBJ1-3,CASSEQGPGNTIYF,TGCGCCAGCTCTGAACAGGGACCTGGAAACACCATATATTTT
-,TRBV28,21,once,TRBJ1-2,CASTSPMGGRAIPLIGDGYTF,TGTGCCAGCACCTCACCCATGGGGGGCAGGGCAATCCCCCTGATCGGGGATGGCTACACCTTC
TRBD1,TRBV7-9,14,-,TRBJ1-2,CASSFTGDLSGYTF,TGTGCCAGCAGTTTCACAGGGGATCTTTCTGGCTACACCTTC
TRBD2,TRBV19,15,-,TRBJ2-5,CASTLAGGPIETQYF,TGTGCCAGTACCTTAGCGGGAGGGCCCATAGAGACCCAGTACTTC
-,TRBV5-4,13,-,TRBJ2-5,CASSFGGGETQYF,TGTGCCAGCAGCTTTGGGGGCGGGGAGACCCAGTACTTC
TRBD2,TRBV4-2,14,-,TRBJ2-3,CASRTSGGTDTQYF,TGTGCCAGCCGAACTAGCGGGGGCACAGATACGCAGTATTTT
-,TRBV28,11,-,TRBJ2-3,CASSLGDTQYF,TGTGCCAGCAGTTTAGGTGATACGCAGTATTTT
-,TRBV27,15,-,TRBJ2-3,CASSLMRPYTDTQYF,TGTGCCAGCAGTTTAATGCGCCCCTACACAGATACGCAGTATTTT
TRBD2,TRBV11-2,15,-,TRBJ2-7,CASRLAAGDSYEQYF,TGTGCCAGCAGACTAGCGGCAGGGGATTCCTACGAGCAGTACTTC
-,TRBV19,12,-,TRBJ2-1,CASSPRGTEQFF,TGTGCCAGTAGTCCCAGGGGAACTGAGCAGTTCTTC
TRBD1,TRBV6-6,15,-,TRBJ1-1,CASRAGQGADTEAFF,TGTGCCAGCAGGGCGGGACAGGGGGCGGACACTGAAGCTTTCTTT
TRBD1,TRBV10-3,15,-,TRBJ2-4,CAISQGAVTKNIQYF,TGTGCCATCAGCCAGGGGGCGGTGACCAAAAACATTCAGTACTTC
-,TRBV25-1,12,-,TRBJ2-7,CATEGDLYEQYF,TGTGCCACCGAGGGTGATCTTTACGAGCAGTACTTC
-,TRBV11-3,15,-,TRBJ2-6,CASGGGSSGANVLTF,TGTGCCAGCGGGGGCGGTTCCTCTGGGGCCAACGTCCTGACTTTC